What follows describes a single TCR beta chain. Its antigen is unknown. Prepared TCR beta cDNA libraries contained unique molecular identifiers. TCRdb re-analysed the PCR reads in MiXCR, keeping a single row per CDR3 protein. The table has 350,000 to 450,000 distinct CDR3 sequences, 30% to 40% seen once. The entry originates in a study of post-analysis software for immune sequencing data. Whole-study results and caveats: In patients, TRBV5-6, TRBV5-1 and TRBV20-1 belonged to roughly 5 TRBV segments found more frequently than in controls. Significantly lower normalized Chao1 diversity was found in patients with multiple sclerosis relative to controls.

The germline CDR1 and CDR2 sequences are LGHDT and YNNKEL (reference sequence). Trimming removed 3 bases at V and 4 bases at J, with 18 bases between. The CDR3 extends over 17 amino acids. The TCR was taken from a girl aged 2 to 10 with multiple sclerosis. The chain is built from TRBV3-1 and TRBJ2-2, with D possibly being TRBD2 (5 bases). Specimen: blood. CDR3 coding DNA: TGTGCCAGCAGCCATGAATATCGAACACGGGGCACCGGGGAGCTGTTTTTT. Encoded protein: CASSHEYRTRGTGELFF. Based on the CDR3 plus reference TRBV3-1 and TRBJ2-2, the full variable domain is DTAVSQTPKYLVTQMGNDKSIKCEQNLGHDTMYWYKQDSKKFLKIMFSYNNKELIINETVPNRFSPKSPDKAHLNLHINSLELGDSAVYFCASSHEYRTRGTGELFFGEGSRLTVL.